The 8 T cell receptor beta chains listed next were all sequenced from one sample in a study of neurological immune-mediated disorders (dated by TCRdb to between 2018 and 2020). The library was obtained by 5' RACE. Sequencer: Illumina HiSeq 2500. TCRdb reworked the public reads: Q25 trimming with fastp, MiXCR clone assembly, productive beta chains retained. All rows with the same CDR3 protein become a single entry with the most common DNA and genes. This sample is represented by 27,000 or so distinct CDR3 sequences; 2.5% to 4% of them were singletons. 7% to 8% of the sample is held by the ten biggest clonotypes. Source material: PBMCs. These TCRs come from a woman aged 25-40 years with multiple sclerosis.

This clonotype was recorded many times. V gene TRBV19 combines with J gene TRBJ2-1; D is uncertain. Per germline, CDR1 LNHDA and CDR2 SQIVND (reference sequence). Trimming shortened V by 10 bases and J by 7 bases, and 20 bases separated the two germline ends. The CDR3 length is 14 residues. The CDR3 spells CATPIPQAANEQFF. In DNA, the CDR3 is TGTGCCACCCCAATCCCTCAGGCCGCTAATGAGCAGTTCTTC.

This clonotype appeared many times. This sequence joins TRBV7-2 and TRBJ2-7; 8 bases map to TRBD1. V was clipped by 5 bases and J by 5 bases; unmatched bases: 11. Germline CDR1 reads SGHTA; CDR2 reads FQGNSA. The CDR3 sequence is 15 residues long. The DNA of the CDR3 is TGTGCCAGCAGCCAATTTTTGACAGGGGCGAACGAGCAGTACTTC. Its protein is CASSQFLTGANEQYF.

This clonotype was observed many times. V gene TRBV12-3 or TRBV12-4 combines with J gene TRBJ1-2; no clear D gene. The CDR3 consists of 14 residues. Trimming removed 1 base from V and 5 bases from J, with 11 bases in between. This chain's CDR3 is CASSLDSNYYGYTF. In DNA, the CDR3 is TGTGCCAGCAGTTTAGATAGCAACTATTATGGCTACACCTTC.

This clonotype has a count of ten or more. The chain links TRBV27 to TRBJ2-2, with unresolved D. Trimming cost V 7 bases and J 6 bases, with 12 bases left between them. Looked up from germline, CDR1 is MNHEY and CDR2 is SMNVEV (reference sequence). This CDR3 spans 13 amino acids. In DNA, the CDR3 is TGTGCCAGCACCTTACTGGGCTCCGGGGAGCTGTTTTTT. It translates to CASTLLGSGELFF.

This clonotype was observed at least ten times. The genes are TRBV7-2 and TRBJ2-3; TRBD2 aligns across 12 bases. The CDR3 runs to 15 residues. Germline CDR1 reads SGHTA; CDR2 reads FQGNSA. The ends lost 4 bases at V and 4 bases at J; junction bases unmatched: 3. In DNA, the CDR3 is TGTGCCAGCAGCTCCGGGACTAGCGGGCCAGATACGCAGTATTTT. As protein: CASSSGTSGPDTQYF.

The chain recombines TRBV9 with TRBJ1-2; possible D gene TRBD1, 5 bases. The CDR3 totals 15 residues. Germline V lookup: CDR1 SGDLS, CDR2 YYNGEE. V was pared by 0 bases and J by 6 bases, with 15 bases between. CDR3 bases: TGTGCCAGCAGCGTAGCTGGCAGGGCTTTGGATGGCTACACCTTC. Translating gives CASSVAGRALDGYTF. The full variable domain, completed using reference TRBV9 and TRBJ1-2, is DSGVTQTPKHLITATGQRVTLRCSPRSGDLSVYWYQQSLDQGLQFLIQYYNGEERAKGNILERFSAQQFPDLHSELNLSSLELGDSALYFCASSVAGRALDGYTFGSGTRLTVV.

This clonotype was seen repeatedly, ten times or more. The chain links TRBV7-2 to TRBJ2-7; TRBD2 matches 13 bases. The CDR3 is 15 amino acids. The V segment lost 7 bases and the J segment 3 bases; nucleotides outside the gene matches: 6. Germline V gene lookup returns CDR1 SGHTA and CDR2 FQGNSA. The CDR3 reads CASTDRTSGSYEQYF. In DNA, the CDR3 is TGTGCCAGCACCGACCGGACTAGCGGGAGCTACGAGCAGTACTTC.

As concerns this clonotype: This could be a read error, since a much larger clone is one nucleotide away. V gene TRBV20-1 combines with J gene TRBJ2-7; the match to TRBD1 covers 8 bases. The CDR3 is made up of 12 amino acids. Germline-derived CDR1 and CDR2 are DFQATT and SNEGSKA (reference sequence). V trimming: 3 bases; J trimming: 6 bases; junction bases outside the gene matches: 4. The CDR3 DNA reads as TGCAGTGCTAGCCGGACAGGGTCCGAGCAGTACTTC. Amino acids: CSASRTGSEQYF.